Listed here are 9 T cell receptor beta chains from one sample, sequenced in a study of cytomegalovirus exposure and HLA in healthy donors. In the PCR, 60 Vbeta and 13 Jbeta primers were used. Assay: immunoSEQ multiplex PCR; the TCRdb copy retains only in-frame clones and omits some. The table lists about 180,000 clones, around 78% of them singletons. The sequenced sample consisted of PBMCs. The receptors come from a woman aged 50 to 60 in good health and CMV-seropositive.

The V gene is TRBV9, the J gene TRBJ2-3, with 7 positions matching TRBD1. The CDR3 runs 15 residues. Trimming took 2 bases from V and 3 from J; bases not matched to a gene: 6. CDR1 and CDR2 from the germline V gene are SGDLS and YYNGEE. For the CDR3, the DNA is TGTGCCAGCAGCGTCGACAGGGTGGAGACAGATACGCAGTATTTT. Protein product: CASSVDRVETDTQYF.

On this clone itself: Other nucleotide sequences in the sample specify the same CDR3. The chain links TRBV30 to TRBJ1-2; D is uncertain. In germline, CDR1 is GTSNPN, CDR2 SVGIG (reference sequence). Trimming shortened V by 1 base and J by 4 bases, and 4 bases separated the two germline ends. CDR3 length equals 11 residues. CDR3: CAWSGGYGYTF. CDR3 nucleotide sequence: TGTGCCTGGAGTGGCGGCTATGGCTACACCTTC. Looking up the rest from reference TRBV30 and TRBJ1-2 gives the full variable domain: SQTIHQWPATLVQPVGSPLSLECTVEGTSNPNLYWYRQAAGRGLQLLFYSVGIGQISSEVPQNLSASRPQDRQFILSSKKLLLSDSGFYLCAWSGGYGYTFGSGTRLTVV.

Note on this clone: This sample includes further DNA sequences coding for the same CDR3. This rearrangement joins TRBV9 to TRBJ2-3; tentative D call: TRBD1 (5 bases). V was shortened by 0 bases and J by 3 bases, with 5 bases between the two germline ends. The CDR3 is made up of 13 amino acids. Germline V gene sequence: CDR1 SGDLS, CDR2 YYNGEE. In nucleotides, the CDR3 is TGTGCCAGCAGCGTAGCAGGGACAGATACGCAGTATTTT. It specifies CASSVAGTDTQYF.

The V gene is TRBV7-8, the J gene TRBJ2-3; 13 nucleotides agree with TRBD2. Germline CDR1 reads SGHVS; CDR2 reads FQNEAQ. The CDR3 contains 14 residues. With V trimmed by 4 bases and J by 8 bases, 3 bases remained unmatched. The CDR3 DNA sequence: TGTGCCAGCAGCTCGGGACTAGCGGGGATTACGCAGTATTTT. Translation gives CASSSGLAGITQYF.

This CDR3 is CASKLSGDGQPQHF. DNA of the CDR3: TGTGCCAGCAAATTATCGGGGGATGGGCAGCCCCAGCATTTT. This sequence joins TRBV6-1 and TRBJ1-5; D might be TRBD1 (5 bases). This CDR3 contains 14 residues. V lost 7 bases to trimming and J lost 7 bases, with 17 bases between them. Germline CDR1 MNHNS, CDR2 SASEGT.

This chain uses TRBV10-3 with TRBJ1-5; tentatively, D is TRBD1 (5 bases). Looked up from germline, CDR1 is ENHRY and CDR2 is SYGVKD. V lost 0 bases, J lost 6 bases, and 6 bases lay in between. The CDR3 totals 13 residues. The CDR3 reads CAISESRVQPQHF. The CDR3 bases are TGTGCCATCAGTGAGTCCAGGGTTCAGCCCCAGCATTTT.

V is TRBV6-5 and J is TRBJ2-1; 7 nucleotides line up with TRBD2. The junction had 7 bases not matched to a gene; V was cut back by 6 bases and J by 2 bases. Germline values: CDR1 MNHEY, CDR2 SVGAGI. CDR3 length: 15 amino acids. CDR3 in amino acids: CASSRSGETYNEQFF. CDR3 in DNA: TGTGCCAGCAGCCGAAGCGGGGAGACCTACAATGAGCAGTTCTTC.

The genes are TRBV27 and TRBJ1-1, with D tentatively TRBD1 (6 bases). Deletions cut 6 bases from V and 1 base from J, with 15 bases between. CDR3 length: 15 residues. Per germline, CDR1 MNHEY and CDR2 SMNVEV (reference sequence). This CDR3 is CASSPLGAQNTEAFF. In nucleotides, the CDR3 is TGTGCCAGCAGCCCGTTGGGGGCCCAGAACACTGAAGCTTTCTTT.

The rearrangement uses TRBV6-5 and TRBJ2-1, with 9 bases lining up with TRBD2. Germline V gives CDR1 MNHEY, CDR2 SVGAGI. V lost 6 bases and J lost 15; bases outside the gene matches: 12. The CDR3 is made up of 13 amino acids. The CDR3 reads CASRRPSGNRLFF. CDR3 nucleotides: TGTGCCAGCAGAAGACCTAGCGGGAACCGCCTGTTCTTC.